A selection of T cell receptor beta chains follows, all from one sample in a study of cytomegalovirus exposure and HLA in healthy donors. TCRdb's copy holds only in-frame clones and misses some; the assay was immunoSEQ multiplex PCR. The table lists roughly 190,000 clones, 77% of them singletons. Sequencing was carried out using PBMCs. The receptors originated from a young woman in good health and CMV-seropositive. Each CDR3 is given with its conserved first and last residue. D genes are given only for firm matches. Clone sizes are given selectively: once, few, many, or a class where the clone is expanded.

TRBV2	TRBD2	TRBJ2-5	once	14	CASSTGGKGETQYF	TGTGCCAGCAGCACGGGAGGGAAAGGAGAGACCCAGTACTTC
TRBV11-2	-	TRBJ1-1	-	11	CASSWTAEAFF	TGTGCCAGCAGCTGGACAGCTGAAGCTTTCTTT
TRBV19	TRBD1	TRBJ2-5	-	16	CASTTFETGGQETQYF	TGTGCCAGTACCACCTTTGAGACAGGGGGCCAAGAGACCCAGTACTTC
TRBV6-6	TRBD1	TRBJ1-5	-	14	CASSQGAFGQPQHF	TGTGCCAGCAGTCAGGGGGCTTTCGGTCAGCCCCAGCATTTT
TRBV7-2	-	TRBJ2-7	-	12	CASSLLAREQYF	TGTGCCAGCAGTTTACTAGCCCGCGAGCAGTACTTC
TRBV21-1	-	TRBJ2-7	-	10	CASSRAEQYF	TGTGCCAGCAGCAGGGCCGAGCAGTACTTC
TRBV4-3	-	TRBJ2-5	few	13	CASSRGKGETQYF	TGCGCCAGCAGCCGGGGCAAGGGGGAGACCCAGTACTTC
TRBV5-4	TRBD2	TRBJ2-7	once	17	CASSLAGTSGHTYEQYF	TGTGCCAGCAGCTTGGCGGGTACTAGCGGGCACACCTACGAGCAGTACTTC
TRBV28	TRBD1	TRBJ1-2	once	14	CASTTTGGWYGYTF	TGTGCCAGCACCACGACAGGGGGCTGGTATGGCTACACCTTC
TRBV28	TRBD1	TRBJ1-5	-	12	CASSSQGQPQHF	TGTGCCAGCAGTTCACAGGGGCAGCCCCAGCATTTT
TRBV4-3	-	TRBJ1-4	once	16	CASSGGSPGRNEKLFF	TGCGCCAGCAGCGGGGGGTCGCCAGGTAGAAATGAAAAACTGTTTTTT
TRBV19	-	TRBJ2-2	-	14	CASRTRQNTGELFF	TGTGCCAGTAGGACTAGACAAAACACCGGGGAGCTGTTTTTT
TRBV10-3	-	TRBJ2-7	-	13	CAISATGSYEQYF	TGTGCCATCAGCGCCACCGGGTCATACGAGCAGTACTTC
TRBV28	-	TRBJ1-2	few	13	CASSFGGNYGYTF	TGTGCCAGCAGTTTCGGGGGTAACTATGGCTACACCTTC
TRBV13	TRBD1	TRBJ2-7	-	16	CASSILPGQGSYEQYF	TGTGCCAGCAGCATACTCCCGGGACAGGGTAGCTACGAGCAGTACTTC
TRBV28	-	TRBJ1-4	-	15	CASTSPRVLDEKLFF	TGTGCCAGCACTTCCCCCAGGGTGTTAGATGAAAAACTGTTTTTT
TRBV18	-	TRBJ1-5	once	15	CASSPRGGWDQPQHF	TGTGCCAGCTCACCCCGGGGGGGCTGGGATCAGCCCCAGCATTTT
TRBV10-3	TRBD2	TRBJ2-3	-	17	CATTSPLLAGGADTQYF	TGTGCCACCACGTCGCCCCTACTAGCGGGGGGTGCAGATACGCAGTATTTT
TRBV28	-	TRBJ1-4	-	13	CASSSFVREKLFF	TGTGCCAGCAGTTCTTTCGTGAGGGAAAAACTGTTTTTT
TRBV18	TRBD2	TRBJ2-3	-	15	CASSLPGLSTDTQYF	TGTGCCAGCTCACTACCGGGACTAAGCACAGATACGCAGTATTTT
TRBV28	-	TRBJ1-2	-	13	CASRDMGHYGYTF	TGTGCCAGTCGGGACATGGGCCACTATGGCTACACCTTC
TRBV30	TRBD1	TRBJ2-5	-	16	CAGTDRGRGIWETQYF	TGTGCCGGGACAGACAGGGGCAGGGGGATCTGGGAGACCCAGTACTTC
TRBV4-2	-	TRBJ2-3	-	18	CASSQGGYGSGSTDTQYF	TGTGCCAGCAGCCAAGGAGGGTACGGGAGCGGTAGCACAGATACGCAGTATTTT
TRBV28	-	TRBJ1-2	-	15	CASSLRSGRLYGYTF	TGTGCCAGCAGTTTAAGATCGGGGAGGTTATATGGCTACACCTTC
TRBV7-9	-	TRBJ1-3	-	14	CASSLDARGNTIYF	TGTGCCAGCAGCTTAGACGCCAGGGGAAACACCATATATTTT
TRBV9	TRBD1	TRBJ2-5	-	15	CASSTGQGAGETQYF	TGTGCCAGCAGCACCGGACAGGGGGCTGGAGAGACCCAGTACTTC
TRBV30	TRBD1	TRBJ2-7	-	12	CAGDRGLREQYF	TGTGCCGGGGACAGGGGATTGAGGGAGCAGTACTTC
TRBV2	TRBD2	TRBJ2-3	-	18	CASSDIRLAGGSTDTQYF	TGTGCCAGCAGTGATATTCGGCTAGCGGGAGGTAGCACAGATACGCAGTATTTT
TRBV7-9	TRBD2	TRBJ2-1	-	13	CASSFSGNGEQFF	TGTGCCAGCAGCTTTAGCGGGAACGGGGAGCAGTTCTTC
TRBV4-1	-	TRBJ2-6	-	16	CASSLPSMSGANVLTF	TGCGCCAGCAGCCTGCCGAGTATGAGTGGGGCCAACGTCCTGACTTTC
TRBV7-3	-	TRBJ1-1	-	13	CASSLKGGTEAFF	TGTGCCAGCAGCTTAAAGGGGGGGACTGAAGCTTTCTTT
TRBV19	-	TRBJ1-2	-	13	CASSPQGWDGYTF	TGTGCCAGTAGTCCACAGGGTTGGGATGGCTACACCTTC
TRBV28	TRBD1	TRBJ1-1	-	15	CASSPVRTGKTEAFF	TGTGCCAGCAGTCCCGTCAGGACAGGGAAAACTGAAGCTTTCTTT
TRBV30	-	TRBJ2-5	-	14	CAWTPKAGAETQYF	TGTGCCTGGACCCCAAAGGCAGGGGCCGAGACCCAGTACTTC
TRBV6-6	-	TRBJ2-7	-	14	CATTPRGFSYEQYF	TGTGCCACCACCCCCCGGGGGTTCTCCTACGAGCAGTACTTC
TRBV7-9	TRBD1	TRBJ1-2	-	18	CASSSYPWTGGPNYGYTF	TGTGCCAGCAGCTCGTATCCATGGACAGGGGGCCCTAACTATGGCTACACCTTC
TRBV11-2	TRBD2	TRBJ2-7	-	15	CASSSATSGSYEQYF	TGTGCCAGCAGCTCCGCAACTAGCGGGAGCTACGAGCAGTACTTC
TRBV7-6	-	TRBJ2-5	-	13	CASSGGHQETQYF	TGTGCCAGCAGCGGGGGCCACCAAGAGACCCAGTACTTC
TRBV18	TRBD2	TRBJ2-5	-	16	CASSPGLAGVGETQYF	TGTGCCAGCTCCCCGGGACTAGCGGGAGTAGGAGAGACCCAGTACTTC
TRBV7-9	-	TRBJ1-3	-	16	CASSLATPRDGNTIYF	TGTGCCAGCAGCTTAGCGACACCCCGGGATGGAAACACCATATATTTT
TRBV9	TRBD1	TRBJ1-1	-	15	CASSGETGMNTEAFF	TGTGCCAGCAGCGGCGAGACAGGGATGAACACTGAAGCTTTCTTT
TRBV7-8	-	TRBJ2-1	few	12	CASITNLGEQFF	TGTGCCAGCATAACTAACTTGGGTGAGCAGTTCTTC
TRBV6-1	-	TRBJ2-7	-	15	CASSVDRVSSYEQYF	TGTGCCAGCAGTGTTGACAGAGTCTCTTCCTACGAGCAGTACTTC
TRBV7-2	-	TRBJ1-2	few	13	CASSLGRNYGYTF	TGTGCCAGCAGCTTAGGTAGAAACTATGGCTACACCTTC
TRBV7-9	TRBD1	TRBJ1-1	-	15	CASSLALGTVTEAFF	TGTGCCAGCAGCTTAGCGCTCGGGACAGTCACTGAAGCTTTCTTT
TRBV27	-	TRBJ2-1	-	15	CASSFWRGIYNEQFF	TGTGCCAGCAGTTTCTGGCGGGGAATCTACAATGAGCAGTTCTTC
TRBV9	-	TRBJ1-1	-	15	CASSVDVVANTEAFF	TGTGCCAGCAGCGTTGATGTGGTGGCGAACACTGAAGCTTTCTTT
TRBV5-1	TRBD1	TRBJ1-1	-	16	CASSQRQGSLNTEAFF	TGCGCCAGCAGCCAGAGACAGGGCTCCCTGAACACTGAAGCTTTCTTT
TRBV7-2	-	TRBJ1-2	-	15	CASSPQGGGISGYTF	TGTGCCAGCAGCCCGCAGGGAGGGGGGATCAGTGGCTACACCTTC
TRBV30	TRBD2	TRBJ2-5	-	15	CAWSVGLADQETQYF	TGTGCCTGGAGTGTGGGGCTAGCGGACCAAGAGACCCAGTACTTC
TRBV6-1	TRBD1	TRBJ1-2	-	15	CASSGTTGTVYGYTF	TGTGCCAGCAGTGGAACAACCGGGACAGTCTATGGCTACACCTTC
TRBV27	TRBD1	TRBJ1-5	-	17	CASSERTGALSNQPQHF	TGTGCCAGCAGCGAAAGGACAGGGGCCCTTAGCAATCAGCCCCAGCATTTT